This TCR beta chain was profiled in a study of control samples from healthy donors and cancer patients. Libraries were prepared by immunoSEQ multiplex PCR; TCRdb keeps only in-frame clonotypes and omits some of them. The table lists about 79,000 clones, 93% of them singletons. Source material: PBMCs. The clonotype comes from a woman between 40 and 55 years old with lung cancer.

Here the CDR3 reads CASSRVLGNSPLHF. The CDR3 DNA is TGTGCCAGTTCTCGGGTTCTAGGTAATTCACCCCTCCACTTT. The genes are TRBV6-5 and TRBJ1-6; D not resolved. V was shortened by 9 bases and J by 6 bases, with 15 bases between the two germline ends. The CDR3 is 14 amino acids. The germline V gene encodes CDR1 MNHEY and CDR2 SVGAGI.